This T cell receptor beta chain is drawn from a study of OX40 agonist ivuxolimab in advanced cancers. Study-level background: Ivuxolimab was a fully human IgG2 agonistic monoclonal antibody targeting the costimulatory receptor OX40 (CD134). Intravenous ivuxolimab was administered to patients every 2 weeks at six dose levels: 0.01, 0.1, 0.3, 1.5, 3 and 10 mg/kg. Three dose-escalation patients achieved partial responses, one with hepatocellular carcinoma and two with cutaneous melanoma. Peripheral TCRbeta sequencing aimed to test whether ivuxolimab altered TCR sequence diversity and caused clonal T-cell expansion. Prior anti-PD-1, anti-PD-L1 or anti-CTLA-4 therapy was permitted, and 40% of dose-escalation patients had received checkpoint inhibitors. Of the approximately 53 patients in dose escalation, about 20 had hepatocellular carcinoma, some 15 had melanoma, 9 had renal cell carcinoma and 9 had head and neck cancer. In the dose-escalation cohort, 82.7% of patients were male, and the mean age was approximately 64 years, with a range of about 23 to 90. The paper covers the monotherapy dose-escalation part of the phase I ivuxolimab trial, which included N of about 50 patients. Broad study findings and their caveats: Low levels of normalized T-cell clonal expansion were also seen in some patients who did not respond. After ivuxolimab, CD8+ T cells had more expanded clones than CD4+ T cells on average. In partial responders in the 0.1-3.0 mg/kg groups, normalized peripheral clonal expansion was found to be among the lowest, especially among CD8+ T cells. The antigen specificity of the peripheral T cells that underwent clonal expansion was not determined. At doses from 0.1 to 3.0 mg/kg, clonal expansion was seen in both CD4+ and CD8+ blood T cells between baseline and week 6.

The trial excluded patients who had a history of autoimmune disease or who were on systemic immunosuppression. Peripheral blood for TCR sequencing was drawn from every dose cohort at baseline, at cycle 4 day 1 and at cycle 7 day 1. Samples came from an open-label, multicenter, first-in-human phase I dose-escalation trial of ivuxolimab. Adults with locally advanced or metastatic head and neck squamous cell, hepatocellular, melanoma or renal cell carcinoma were enrolled in the trial. CD4+ and CD8+ T cells were sorted separately from peripheral blood before TCR sequencing. In regard to this clone: What antigen it recognizes has not been identified. No base quality information exists; no much larger clone differs at one position.

For sequencing of the TCRbeta CDR3 region, genomic DNA was extracted from the sorted cells. TCRbeta CDR3 regions were sequenced using the immunoSEQ Assay. TCRdb limited this immuneACCESS table to in-frame rearrangements with V and J called. A share of clones is missing; checked studies link under half to unresolved V genes, and the rest is unexplained. The sample table records roughly 41,000 clones; roughly 88% of these occur just once. Around 58% of the sample is in the top ten clones. The V end loses 4 bases and the J end loses 2 bases, and a stretch of 15 bases separates them. The CDR3 holds 15 amino acids from the cysteine to the phenylalanine. Only the CDR3 region is kept as DNA, spanning 45 bases read in frame from base 1. Taken from the germline V gene, the CDR1 and CDR2 loops are SGDLS and YYNGEE.

This chain joins TRBV9 to TRBJ2-5; the D gene is perhaps TRBD2, on 5 matching bases. This clonotype originated in an adult with an advanced solid tumor such as melanoma, head and neck, liver or kidney cancer. The specimen was CD4+ or CD8+ T cells sorted from blood, collected in a trial of the OX40 agonist ivuxolimab. The DNA sequence is given as TGTGCCAGCAGCACCCGCCGGGGAACACAAGAGACCCAGTACTTC. This gives the protein CASSTRRGTQETQYF.